This T cell receptor beta chain was observed in a study of blood T cell repertoires in COVID-19. Study at large: Material from acute and convalescent COVID-19 was sourced from the United States, Italy and Spain. Sample material is recorded as cDNA or gDNA derived from T cells, B-cell-depleted T cells, or PBMCs.

Per the study methods: Amplification from reference gene primers served as the basis for estimated nucleated cell counts. This table comes from immunoSEQ multiplex PCR, and its TCRdb copy is limited to in-frame clones, with some not included. That table gives V, J and clone size, and the DNA gave D and trimming. The sample contains around 380,000 clones, 81% of which appear only once. Germline V gene lookup returns CDR1 SEHNR and CDR2 FQNEAQ (reference sequence). The V and J ends lost 2 bases and 5 bases respectively, with 18 bases between them. The CDR3 has 16 residues. This chain links TRBV7-9 with TRBJ2-5; D is undetermined. Material for sequencing was peripheral blood. The sequence came from a human donor with acute or convalescent COVID-19. The donor label of this sample is uncertain. The CDR3 protein is CASSLLVVKRGETQYF. CDR3 nucleotide sequence: TGTGCCAGCAGCTTATTGGTCGTCAAGCGTGGGGAGACCCAGTACTTC.